The clone carrying this T cell receptor (beta chain) has ten or more counts. The data stem from a study of T-cell reconstitution after alpha-beta-depleted transplantation in children. Unique molecular identifiers tagged the TCRbeta library. TCRdb processed the PCR reads anew with MiXCR; each CDR3 protein has one entry. The sample holds approximately 210,000 distinct CDR3 sequences, roughly 14% seen once. Trimming removed 5 bases from V and 2 bases from J; junction bases left unmatched: 7. CDR3 size: 15 residues. Germline V CDR1 and CDR2: SGHTA, FQGNSA. The clonotype was recovered from a human donor who donated a stem cell graft to a child with acute lymphoblastic leukemia. Source: PBMCs from the stem cell graft donor, taken from the stem cell graft. V usage is TRBV7-2 and J usage is TRBJ2-7; TRBD2 matches 9 bases. CDR3 nucleotides: TGTGCCAGCAGCGTGGGGACTAGCAGACCCTACGAGCAGTACTTC. Protein sequence: CASSVGTSRPYEQYF.